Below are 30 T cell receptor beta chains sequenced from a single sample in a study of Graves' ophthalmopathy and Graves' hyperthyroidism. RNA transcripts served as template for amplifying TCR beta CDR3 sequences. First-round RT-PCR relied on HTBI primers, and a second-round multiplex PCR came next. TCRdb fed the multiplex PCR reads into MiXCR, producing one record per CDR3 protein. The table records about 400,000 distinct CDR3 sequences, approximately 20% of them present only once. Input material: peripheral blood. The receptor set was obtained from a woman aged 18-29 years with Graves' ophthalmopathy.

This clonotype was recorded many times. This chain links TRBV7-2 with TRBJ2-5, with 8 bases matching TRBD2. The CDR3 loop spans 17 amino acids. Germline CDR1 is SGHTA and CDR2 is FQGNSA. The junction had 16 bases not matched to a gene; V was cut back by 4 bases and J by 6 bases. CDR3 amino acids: CASSSGLAGPHTQTQYF. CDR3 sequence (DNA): TGTGCCAGCAGCTCCGGACTAGCCGGTCCCCACACGCAGACCCAGTACTTC.

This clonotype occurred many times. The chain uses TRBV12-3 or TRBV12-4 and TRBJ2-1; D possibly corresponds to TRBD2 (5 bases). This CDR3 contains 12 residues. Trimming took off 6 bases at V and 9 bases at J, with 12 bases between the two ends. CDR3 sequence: CASSSGWGEQFF. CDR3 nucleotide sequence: TGTGCCAGCAGCTCGGGGTGGGGTGAGCAGTTCTTC.

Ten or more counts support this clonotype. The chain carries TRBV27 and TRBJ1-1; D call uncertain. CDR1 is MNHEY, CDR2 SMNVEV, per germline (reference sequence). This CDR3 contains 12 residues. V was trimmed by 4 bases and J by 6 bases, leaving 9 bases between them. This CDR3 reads CASSSGRAEAFF. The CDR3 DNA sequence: TGTGCCAGCAGTTCAGGAAGGGCTGAAGCTTTCTTT.

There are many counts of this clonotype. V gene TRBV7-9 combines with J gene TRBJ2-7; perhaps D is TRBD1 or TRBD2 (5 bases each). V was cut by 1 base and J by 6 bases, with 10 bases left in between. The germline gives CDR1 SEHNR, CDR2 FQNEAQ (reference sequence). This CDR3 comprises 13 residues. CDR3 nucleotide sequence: TGTGCCAGCAGCTTAGAGGCAGGGAGCGAGCAGTACTTC. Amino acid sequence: CASSLEAGSEQYF.

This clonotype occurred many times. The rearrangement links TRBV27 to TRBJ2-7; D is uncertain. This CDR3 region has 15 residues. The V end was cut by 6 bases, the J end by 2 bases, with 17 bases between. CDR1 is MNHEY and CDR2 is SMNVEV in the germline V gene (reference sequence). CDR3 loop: CASSPPTRGTYEQYF. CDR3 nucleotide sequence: TGTGCCAGCAGCCCACCTACGAGAGGAACCTACGAGCAGTACTTC.

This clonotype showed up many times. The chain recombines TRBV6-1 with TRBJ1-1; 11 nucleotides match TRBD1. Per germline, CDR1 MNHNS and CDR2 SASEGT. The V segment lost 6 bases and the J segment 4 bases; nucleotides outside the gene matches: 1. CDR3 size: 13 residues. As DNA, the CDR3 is TGTGCCAGCAGGGGACAGGGGGGCACTGAAGCTTTCTTT. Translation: CASRGQGGTEAFF.

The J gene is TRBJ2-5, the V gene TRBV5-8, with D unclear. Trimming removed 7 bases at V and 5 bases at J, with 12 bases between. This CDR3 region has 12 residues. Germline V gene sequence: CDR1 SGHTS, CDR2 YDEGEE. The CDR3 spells CASAPSRETQYF. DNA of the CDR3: TGTGCCAGCGCTCCGTCTCGGGAGACCCAGTACTTC.

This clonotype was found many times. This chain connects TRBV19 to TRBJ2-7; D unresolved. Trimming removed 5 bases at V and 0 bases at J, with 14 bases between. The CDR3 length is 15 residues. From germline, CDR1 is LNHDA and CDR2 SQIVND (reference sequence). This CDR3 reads CASSPKTLSSYEQYF. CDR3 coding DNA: TGTGCCAGTAGTCCGAAGACACTTAGCTCCTACGAGCAGTACTTC.

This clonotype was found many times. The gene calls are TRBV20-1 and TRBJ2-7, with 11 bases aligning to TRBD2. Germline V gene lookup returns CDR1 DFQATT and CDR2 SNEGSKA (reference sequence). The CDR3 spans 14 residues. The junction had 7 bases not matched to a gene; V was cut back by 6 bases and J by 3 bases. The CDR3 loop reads CSASPSGRIYEQYF. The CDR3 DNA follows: TGCAGTGCAAGTCCTAGCGGGAGGATCTACGAGCAGTACTTC.

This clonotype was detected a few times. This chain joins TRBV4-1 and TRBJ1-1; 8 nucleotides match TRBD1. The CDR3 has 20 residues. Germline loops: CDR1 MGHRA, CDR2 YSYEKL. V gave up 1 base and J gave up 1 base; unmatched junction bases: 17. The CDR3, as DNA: TGCGCCAGCAGCCAAGGTGGGTTCGGACAGGGAGCGCGACGGAACACTGAAGCTTTCTTT. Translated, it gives CASSQGGFGQGARRNTEAFF.

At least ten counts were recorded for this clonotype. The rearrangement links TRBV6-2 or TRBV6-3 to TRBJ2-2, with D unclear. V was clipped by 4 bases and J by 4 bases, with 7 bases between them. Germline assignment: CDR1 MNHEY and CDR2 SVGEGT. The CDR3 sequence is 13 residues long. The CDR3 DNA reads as TGTGCCAGCAGTTCCGCCCGCACCGGGGAGCTGTTTTTT. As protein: CASSSARTGELFF.

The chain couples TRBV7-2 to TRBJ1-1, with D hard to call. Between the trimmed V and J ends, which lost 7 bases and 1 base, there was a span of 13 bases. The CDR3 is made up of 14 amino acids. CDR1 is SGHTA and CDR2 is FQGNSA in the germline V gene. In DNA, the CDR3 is TGTGCCAGCACTCTATCGGCGTGGAACACTGAAGCTTTCTTT. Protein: CASTLSAWNTEAFF.

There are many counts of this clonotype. For the CDR3, the DNA is TGTGCCAGCAGCTTGGTCGCAGGGGTTAGTAATTCACCCCTCCACTTT. It translates to CASSLVAGVSNSPLHF. The V gene is TRBV5-4, the J gene TRBJ1-6, with D possibly matching TRBD1 (6 bases). Germline lookup yields CDR1 SGHNT and CDR2 YYREEE (reference sequence). The CDR3 sequence is 16 residues long. V was shortened by 0 bases and J by 6 bases, with 13 bases between the two germline ends. Supplemented by reference TRBV5-4 and TRBJ1-6, the full variable domain reads ETGVTQSPTHLIKTRGQQVTLRCSSQSGHNTVSWYQQALGQGPQFIFQYYREEENGRGNFPPRFSGLQFPNYSSELNVNALELDDSALYLCASSLVAGVSNSPLHFGNGTRLTVT.

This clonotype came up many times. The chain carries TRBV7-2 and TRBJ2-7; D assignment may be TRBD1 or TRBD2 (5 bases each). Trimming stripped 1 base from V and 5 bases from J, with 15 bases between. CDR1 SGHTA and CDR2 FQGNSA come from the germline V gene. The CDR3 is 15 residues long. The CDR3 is CASSLEGLGGHEQYF. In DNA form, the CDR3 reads TGTGCCAGCAGCTTAGAGGGGCTAGGAGGCCACGAGCAGTACTTC. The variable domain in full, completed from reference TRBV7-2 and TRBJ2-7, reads GAGVSQSPSNKVTEKGKDVELRCDPISGHTALYWYRQSLGQGLEFLIYFQGNSAPDKSGLPSDRFSAERTGGSVSTLTIQRTQQEDSAVYLCASSLEGLGGHEQYFGPGTRLTVT.

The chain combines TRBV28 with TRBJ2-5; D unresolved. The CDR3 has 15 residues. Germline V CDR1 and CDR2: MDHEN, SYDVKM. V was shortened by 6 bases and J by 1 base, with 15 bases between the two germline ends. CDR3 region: CASSGAVGIQETQYF. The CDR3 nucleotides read TGTGCCAGCAGCGGCGCAGTTGGGATCCAAGAGACCCAGTACTTC. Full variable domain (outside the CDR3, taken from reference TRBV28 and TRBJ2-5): DVKVTQSSRYLVKRTGEKVFLECVQDMDHENMFWYRQDPGLGLRLIYFSYDVKMKEKGDIPEGYSVSREKKERFSLILESASTNQTSMYLCASSGAVGIQETQYFGPGTRLLVL.

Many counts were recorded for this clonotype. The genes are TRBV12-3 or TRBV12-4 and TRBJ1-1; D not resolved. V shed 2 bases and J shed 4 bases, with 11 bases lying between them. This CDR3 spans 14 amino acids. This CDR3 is CASSLSAGGTEAFF. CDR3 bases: TGTGCCAGCAGTTTAAGCGCGGGTGGCACTGAAGCTTTCTTT.

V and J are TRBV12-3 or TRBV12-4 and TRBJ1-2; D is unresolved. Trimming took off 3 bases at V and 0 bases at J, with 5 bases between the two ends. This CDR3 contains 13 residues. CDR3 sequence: CASSFNPNYGYTF. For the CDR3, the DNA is TGTGCCAGCAGTTTTAACCCTAACTATGGCTACACCTTC.

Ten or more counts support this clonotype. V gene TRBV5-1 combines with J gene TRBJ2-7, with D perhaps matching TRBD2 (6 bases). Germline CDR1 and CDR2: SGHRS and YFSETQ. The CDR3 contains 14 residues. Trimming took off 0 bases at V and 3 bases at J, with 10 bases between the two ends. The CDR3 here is CASSLASEGYEQYF. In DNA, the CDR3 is TGCGCCAGCAGCTTGGCCTCGGAGGGCTACGAGCAGTACTTC.

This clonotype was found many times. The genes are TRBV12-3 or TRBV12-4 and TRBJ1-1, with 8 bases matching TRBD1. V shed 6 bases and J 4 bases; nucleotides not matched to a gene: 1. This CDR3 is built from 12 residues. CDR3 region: CASSTGGTEAFF. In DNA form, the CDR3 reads TGTGCCAGCAGCACAGGGGGCACTGAAGCTTTCTTT.

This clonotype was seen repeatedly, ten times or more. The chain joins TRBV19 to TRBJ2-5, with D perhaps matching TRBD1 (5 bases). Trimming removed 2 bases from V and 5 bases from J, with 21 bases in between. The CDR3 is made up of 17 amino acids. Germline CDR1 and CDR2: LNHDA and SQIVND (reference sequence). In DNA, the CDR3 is TGTGCCAGTAGTATACCCGGTGGGGCTGCTTCTCTGGAGACCCAGTACTTC. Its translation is CASSIPGGAASLETQYF.

CDR3 bases: TGTGCCAGCAGCCCCCTTCAGGGGACCAATGAGCAGTTCTTC. Protein: CASSPLQGTNEQFF. The chain combines TRBV6-2 or TRBV6-3 with TRBJ2-1; a possible D gene is TRBD1 (6 bases). The CDR3 runs 14 residues. The V end was cut by 6 bases, the J end by 6 bases, with 15 bases between. From germline, CDR1 is MNHEY and CDR2 SVGEGT.

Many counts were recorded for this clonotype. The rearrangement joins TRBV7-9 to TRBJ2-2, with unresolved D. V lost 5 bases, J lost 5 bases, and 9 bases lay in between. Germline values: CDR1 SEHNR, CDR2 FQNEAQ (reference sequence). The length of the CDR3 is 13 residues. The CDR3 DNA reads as TGTGCCAGCAGCCAGACCCCTACCGGGGAGCTGTTTTTT. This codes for CASSQTPTGELFF.

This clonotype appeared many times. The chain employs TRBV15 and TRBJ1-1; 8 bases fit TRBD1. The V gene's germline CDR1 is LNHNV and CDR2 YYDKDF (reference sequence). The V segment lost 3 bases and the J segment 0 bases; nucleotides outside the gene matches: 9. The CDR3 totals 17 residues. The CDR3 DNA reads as TGTGCCACCAGCAGGGCCACAGGGGGACTGATGAACACTGAAGCTTTCTTT. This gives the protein CATSRATGGLMNTEAFF.

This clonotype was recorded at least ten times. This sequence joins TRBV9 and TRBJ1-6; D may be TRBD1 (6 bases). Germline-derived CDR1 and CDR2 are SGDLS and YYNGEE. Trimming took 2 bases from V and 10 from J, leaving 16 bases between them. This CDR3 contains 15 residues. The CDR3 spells CASSVIGGQGSPLHF. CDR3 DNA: TGTGCCAGCAGCGTCATAGGGGGGCAAGGCTCACCCCTCCACTTT.

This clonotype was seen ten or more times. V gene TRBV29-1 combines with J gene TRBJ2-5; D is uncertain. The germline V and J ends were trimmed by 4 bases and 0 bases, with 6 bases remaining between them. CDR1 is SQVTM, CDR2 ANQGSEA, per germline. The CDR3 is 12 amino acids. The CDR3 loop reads CSVGRYQETQYF. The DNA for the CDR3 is TGCAGCGTTGGACGGTACCAAGAGACCCAGTACTTC.

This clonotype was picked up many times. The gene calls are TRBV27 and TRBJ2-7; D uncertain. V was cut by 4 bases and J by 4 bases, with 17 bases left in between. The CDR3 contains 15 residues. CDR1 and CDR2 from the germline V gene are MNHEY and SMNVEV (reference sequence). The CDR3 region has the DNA TGTGCCAGCAGTTCCCTTAGGCTGGGAATATACGAGCAGTACTTC. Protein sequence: CASSSLRLGIYEQYF.

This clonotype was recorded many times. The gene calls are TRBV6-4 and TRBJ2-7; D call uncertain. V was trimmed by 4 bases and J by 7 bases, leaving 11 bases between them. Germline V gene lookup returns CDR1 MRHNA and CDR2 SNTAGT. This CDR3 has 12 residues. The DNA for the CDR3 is TGTGCCAGCAGTGGGGGTTCTGGGGAGCAGTACTTC. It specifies CASSGGSGEQYF.

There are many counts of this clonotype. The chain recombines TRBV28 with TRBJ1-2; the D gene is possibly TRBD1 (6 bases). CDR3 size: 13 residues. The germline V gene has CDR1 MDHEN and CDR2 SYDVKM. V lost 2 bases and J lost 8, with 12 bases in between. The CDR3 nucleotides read TGTGCCAGCAGTTTAGGGGGGGCTAGAGGCTACACCTTC. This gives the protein CASSLGGARGYTF.

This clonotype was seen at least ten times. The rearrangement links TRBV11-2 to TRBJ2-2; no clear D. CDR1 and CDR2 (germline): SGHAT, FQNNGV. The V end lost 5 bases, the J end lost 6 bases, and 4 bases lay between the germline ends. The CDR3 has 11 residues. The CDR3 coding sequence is TGTGCCAGCAGCGACGCCGGGGAGCTGTTTTTT. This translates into CASSDAGELFF.

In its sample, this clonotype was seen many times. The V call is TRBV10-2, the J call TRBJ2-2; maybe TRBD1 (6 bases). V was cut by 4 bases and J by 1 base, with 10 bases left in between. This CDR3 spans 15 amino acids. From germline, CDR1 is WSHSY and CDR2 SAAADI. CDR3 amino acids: CASSGAGVNTGELFF. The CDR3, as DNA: TGCGCCAGCAGTGGGGCAGGGGTGAACACCGGGGAGCTGTTTTTT.